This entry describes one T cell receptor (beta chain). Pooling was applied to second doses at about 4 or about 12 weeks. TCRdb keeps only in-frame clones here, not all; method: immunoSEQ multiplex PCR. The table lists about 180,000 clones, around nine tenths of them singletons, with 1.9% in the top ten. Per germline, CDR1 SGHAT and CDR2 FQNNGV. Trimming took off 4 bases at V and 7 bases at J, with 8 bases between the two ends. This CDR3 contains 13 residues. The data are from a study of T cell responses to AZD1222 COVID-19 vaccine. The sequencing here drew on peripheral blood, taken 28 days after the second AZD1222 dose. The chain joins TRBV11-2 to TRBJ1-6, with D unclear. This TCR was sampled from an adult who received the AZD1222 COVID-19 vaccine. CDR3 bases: TGTGCCAGCAGCTGGCGCCAAAATTCACCCCTCCACTTT. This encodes CASSWRQNSPLHF.